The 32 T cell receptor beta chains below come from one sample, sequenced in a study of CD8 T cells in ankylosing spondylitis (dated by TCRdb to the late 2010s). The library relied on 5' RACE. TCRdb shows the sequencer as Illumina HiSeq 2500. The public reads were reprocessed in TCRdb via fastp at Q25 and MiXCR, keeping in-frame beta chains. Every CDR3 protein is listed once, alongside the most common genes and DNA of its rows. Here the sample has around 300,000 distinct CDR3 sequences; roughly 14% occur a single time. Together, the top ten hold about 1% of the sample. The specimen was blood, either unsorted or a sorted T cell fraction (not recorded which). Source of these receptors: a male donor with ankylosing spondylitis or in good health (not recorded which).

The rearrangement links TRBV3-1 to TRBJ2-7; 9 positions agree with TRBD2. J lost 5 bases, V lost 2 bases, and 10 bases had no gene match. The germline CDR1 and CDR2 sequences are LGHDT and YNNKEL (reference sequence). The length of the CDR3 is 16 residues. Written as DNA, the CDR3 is TGTGCCAGCAGCCAACCGGGCGGGAGGGCCCTCGACGAGCAGTACTTC. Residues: CASSQPGGRALDEQYF.

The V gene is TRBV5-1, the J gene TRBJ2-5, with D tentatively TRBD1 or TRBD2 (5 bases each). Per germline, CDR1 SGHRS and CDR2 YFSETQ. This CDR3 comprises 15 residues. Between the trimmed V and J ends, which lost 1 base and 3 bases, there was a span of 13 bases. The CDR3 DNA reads TGCGCCAGCAGCTTGCTCAGGGTGGGGGAAGAGACCCAGTACTTC. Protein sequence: CASSLLRVGEETQYF. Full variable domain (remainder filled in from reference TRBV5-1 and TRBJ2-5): KAGVTQTPRYLIKTRGQQVTLSCSPISGHRSVSWYQQTPGQGLQFLFEYFSETQRNKGNFPGRFSGRQFSNSRSEMNVSTLELGDSALYLCASSLLRVGEETQYFGPGTRLLVL.

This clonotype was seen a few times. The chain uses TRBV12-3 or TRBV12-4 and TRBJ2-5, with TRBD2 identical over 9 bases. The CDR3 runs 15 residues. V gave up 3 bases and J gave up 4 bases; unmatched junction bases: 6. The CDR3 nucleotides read TGTGCCAGCAGTTTCGGAGCGGGAGGACCAGAGACCCAGTACTTC. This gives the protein CASSFGAGGPETQYF.

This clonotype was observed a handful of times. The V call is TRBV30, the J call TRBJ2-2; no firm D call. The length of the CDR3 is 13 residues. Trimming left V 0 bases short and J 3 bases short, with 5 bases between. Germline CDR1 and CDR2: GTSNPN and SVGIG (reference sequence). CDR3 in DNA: TGTGCCTGGAGTGTACAGTACACCGGGGAGCTGTTTTTT. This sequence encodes CAWSVQYTGELFF.

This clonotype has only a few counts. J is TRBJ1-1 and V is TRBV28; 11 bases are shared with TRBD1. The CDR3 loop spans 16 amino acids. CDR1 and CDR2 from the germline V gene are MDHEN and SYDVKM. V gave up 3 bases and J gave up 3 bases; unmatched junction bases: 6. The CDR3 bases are TGTGCCAGCAGTTTCCTAGGGACAGGGGGATACACTGAAGCTTTCTTT. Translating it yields CASSFLGTGGYTEAFF.

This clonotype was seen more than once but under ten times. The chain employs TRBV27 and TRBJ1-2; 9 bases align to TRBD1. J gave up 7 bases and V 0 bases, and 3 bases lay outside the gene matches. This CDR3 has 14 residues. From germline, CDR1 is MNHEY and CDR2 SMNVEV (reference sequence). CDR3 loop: CASSLSGQGTGYTF. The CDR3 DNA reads TGTGCCAGCAGTTTATCGGGACAGGGAACTGGCTACACCTTC.

The CDR3 coding sequence is TGTGCCAGCAGCCAAAACGGCGGCAGGGGGAACACAGATACGCAGTATTTT. Translated: CASSQNGGRGNTDTQYF. This chain connects TRBV3-1 to TRBJ2-3, with 7 positions matching TRBD1. Germline-derived CDR1 and CDR2 are LGHDT and YNNKEL (reference sequence). The CDR3 has 17 amino acids. The V gene end was trimmed by 2 bases and the J gene end by 2 bases; junction bases not matched to a gene: 10.

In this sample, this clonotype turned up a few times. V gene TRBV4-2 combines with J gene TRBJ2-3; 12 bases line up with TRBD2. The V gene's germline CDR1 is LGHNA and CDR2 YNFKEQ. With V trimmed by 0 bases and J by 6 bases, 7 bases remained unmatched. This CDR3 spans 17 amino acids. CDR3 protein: CASSQDSLAGGPDTQYF. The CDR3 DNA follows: TGTGCCAGCAGCCAAGATTCGCTAGCGGGGGGGCCGGATACGCAGTATTTT.

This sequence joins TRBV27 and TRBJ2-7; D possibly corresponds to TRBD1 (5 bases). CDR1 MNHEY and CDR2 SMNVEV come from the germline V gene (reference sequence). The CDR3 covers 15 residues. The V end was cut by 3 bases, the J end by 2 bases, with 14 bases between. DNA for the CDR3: TGTGCCAGCAGTTTCTCGGCAGGGCCCCCCTACGAGCAGTACTTC. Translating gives CASSFSAGPPYEQYF.

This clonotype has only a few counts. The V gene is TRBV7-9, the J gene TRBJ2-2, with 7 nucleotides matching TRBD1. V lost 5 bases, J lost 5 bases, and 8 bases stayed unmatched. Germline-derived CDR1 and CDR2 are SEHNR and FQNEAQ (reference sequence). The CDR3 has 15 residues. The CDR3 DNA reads TGTGCCAGCAGCCCTAAAGGGGGCCGGACCGGGGAGCTGTTTTTT. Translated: CASSPKGGRTGELFF. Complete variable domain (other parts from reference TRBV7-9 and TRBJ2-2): DTGVSQNPRHKITKRGQNVTFRCDPISEHNRLYWYRQTLGQGPEFLTYFQNEAQLEKSRLLSDRFSAERPKGSFSTLEIQRTEQGDSAMYLCASSPKGGRTGELFFGEGSRLTVL.

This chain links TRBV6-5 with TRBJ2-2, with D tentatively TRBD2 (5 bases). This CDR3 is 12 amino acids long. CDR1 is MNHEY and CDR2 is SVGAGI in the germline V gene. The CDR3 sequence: CAVGENTGELFF. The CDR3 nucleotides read TGTGCAGTCGGGGAGAACACCGGGGAGCTGTTTTTT.

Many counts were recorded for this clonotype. CDR3 coding DNA: TGCAGTGCCATTCGGGATATGACTGAAGCTTTCTTT. Protein: CSAIRDMTEAFF. V gene TRBV20-1 combines with J gene TRBJ1-1; D ambiguous. The CDR3 covers 12 residues. Trimming took 6 bases from V and 5 from J, leaving 13 bases between them. CDR1 is DFQATT and CDR2 is SNEGSKA in the germline V gene (reference sequence).

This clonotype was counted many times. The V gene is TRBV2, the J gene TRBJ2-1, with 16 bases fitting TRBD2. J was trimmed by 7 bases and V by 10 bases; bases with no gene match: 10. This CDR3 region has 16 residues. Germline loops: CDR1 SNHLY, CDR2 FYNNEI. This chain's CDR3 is CAITGTSGRAGNEQFF. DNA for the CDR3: TGTGCCATCACGGGGACTAGCGGGAGGGCCGGGAATGAGCAGTTCTTC.

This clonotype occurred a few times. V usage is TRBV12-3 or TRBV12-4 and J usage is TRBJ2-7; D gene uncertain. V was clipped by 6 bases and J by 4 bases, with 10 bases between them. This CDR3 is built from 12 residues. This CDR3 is CASRQETYEQYF. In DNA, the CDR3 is TGTGCCAGCAGGCAAGAGACGTACGAGCAGTACTTC.

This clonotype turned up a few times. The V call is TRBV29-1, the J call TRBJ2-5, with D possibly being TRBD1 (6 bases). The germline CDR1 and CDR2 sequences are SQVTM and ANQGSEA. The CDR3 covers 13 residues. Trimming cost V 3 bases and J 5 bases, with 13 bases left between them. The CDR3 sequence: CSVEANRAETQYF. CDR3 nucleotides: TGCAGCGTTGAGGCTAACAGGGCGGAGACCCAGTACTTC.

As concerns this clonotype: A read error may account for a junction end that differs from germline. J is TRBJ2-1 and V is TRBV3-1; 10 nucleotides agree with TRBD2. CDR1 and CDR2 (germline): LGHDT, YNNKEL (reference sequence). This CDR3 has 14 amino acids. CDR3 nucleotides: TGTGCCAGCAGCCATAGCGGGGGGTACAATGAGCAGCTCTTC. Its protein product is CASSHSGGYNEQLF.

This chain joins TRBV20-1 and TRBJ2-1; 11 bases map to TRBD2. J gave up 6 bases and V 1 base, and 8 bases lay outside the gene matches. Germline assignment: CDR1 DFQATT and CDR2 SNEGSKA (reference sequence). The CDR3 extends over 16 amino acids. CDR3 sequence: CSARGLRLAGPNEQFF. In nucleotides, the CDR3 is TGCAGTGCTAGAGGGTTACGACTAGCGGGGCCCAATGAGCAGTTCTTC.

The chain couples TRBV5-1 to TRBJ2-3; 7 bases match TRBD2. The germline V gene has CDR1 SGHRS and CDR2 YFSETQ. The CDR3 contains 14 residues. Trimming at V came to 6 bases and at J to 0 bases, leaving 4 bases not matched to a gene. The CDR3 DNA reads TGCGCCAGCACCCGGGGGGTTAGCACAGATACGCAGTATTTT. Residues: CASTRGVSTDTQYF.

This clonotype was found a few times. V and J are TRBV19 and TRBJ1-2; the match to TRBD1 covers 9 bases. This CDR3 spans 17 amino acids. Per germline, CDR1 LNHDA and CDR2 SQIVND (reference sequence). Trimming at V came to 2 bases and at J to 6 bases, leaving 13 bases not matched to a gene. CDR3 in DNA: TGTGCCAGTAGTATAAGGAGGACAGGGGCATCCTCCCATGGCTACACCTTC. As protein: CASSIRRTGASSHGYTF. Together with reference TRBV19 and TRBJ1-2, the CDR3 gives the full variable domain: DGGITQSPKYLFRKEGQNVTLSCEQNLNHDAMYWYRQDPGQGLRLIYYSQIVNDFQKGDIAEGYSVSREKKESFPLTVTSAQKNPTAFYLCASSIRRTGASSHGYTFGSGTRLTVV.

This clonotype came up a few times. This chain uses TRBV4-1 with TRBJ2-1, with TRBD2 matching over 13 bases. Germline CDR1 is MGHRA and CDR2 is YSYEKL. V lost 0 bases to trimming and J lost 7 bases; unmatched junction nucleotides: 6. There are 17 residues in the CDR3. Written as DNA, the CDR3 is TGCGCCAGCAGCCAAGATTGGGGACTAGCGGGGAAAAATGAGCAGTTCTTC. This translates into CASSQDWGLAGKNEQFF.

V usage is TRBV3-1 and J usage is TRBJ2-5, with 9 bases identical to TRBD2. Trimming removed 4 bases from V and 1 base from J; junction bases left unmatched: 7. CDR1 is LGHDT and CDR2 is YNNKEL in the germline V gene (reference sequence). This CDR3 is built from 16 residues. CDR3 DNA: TGTGCCAGCAGCCGCCTGAAAGCGGGGGGCCAAGAGACCCAGTACTTC. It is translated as CASSRLKAGGQETQYF.

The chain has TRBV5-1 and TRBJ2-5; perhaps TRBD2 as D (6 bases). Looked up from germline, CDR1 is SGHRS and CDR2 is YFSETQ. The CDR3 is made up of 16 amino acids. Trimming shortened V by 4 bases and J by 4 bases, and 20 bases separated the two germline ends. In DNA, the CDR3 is TGCGCCAGCAGCCTTTCGGGACTCCCAACGCGAGAGACCCAGTACTTC. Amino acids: CASSLSGLPTRETQYF.

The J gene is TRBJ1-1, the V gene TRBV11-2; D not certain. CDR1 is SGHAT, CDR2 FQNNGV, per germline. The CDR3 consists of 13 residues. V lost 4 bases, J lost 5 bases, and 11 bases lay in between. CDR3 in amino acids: CASSSLARTEAFF. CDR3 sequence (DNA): TGTGCCAGCAGCTCTTTAGCGAGGACTGAAGCTTTCTTT.

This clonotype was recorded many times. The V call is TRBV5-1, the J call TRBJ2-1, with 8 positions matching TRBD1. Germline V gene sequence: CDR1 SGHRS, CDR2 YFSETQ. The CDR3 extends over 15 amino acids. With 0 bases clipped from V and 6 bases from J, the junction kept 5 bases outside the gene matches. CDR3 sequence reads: CASSLVRDRFNEQFF. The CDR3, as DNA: TGCGCCAGCAGCTTGGTCCGGGACAGGTTCAATGAGCAGTTCTTC.

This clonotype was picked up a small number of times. In nucleotides, the CDR3 is TGTGCCATCAGCGGGACTAGCGGGAGCGTCCACGAGCAGTACTTC. Its translation is CAISGTSGSVHEQYF. This chain uses TRBV10-3 with TRBJ2-7, with 14 nucleotides matching TRBD2. Germline lookup yields CDR1 ENHRY and CDR2 SYGVKD. The trim removed 6 bases at V and 5 bases at J, leaving 6 bases unmatched. The CDR3 has 15 amino acids.

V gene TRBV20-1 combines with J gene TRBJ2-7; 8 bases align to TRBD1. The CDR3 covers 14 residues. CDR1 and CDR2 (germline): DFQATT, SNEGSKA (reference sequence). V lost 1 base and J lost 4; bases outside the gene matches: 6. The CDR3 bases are TGCAGTGCTAGAGGCACGGGACAGGTGTACGAGCAGTACTTC. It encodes CSARGTGQVYEQYF.

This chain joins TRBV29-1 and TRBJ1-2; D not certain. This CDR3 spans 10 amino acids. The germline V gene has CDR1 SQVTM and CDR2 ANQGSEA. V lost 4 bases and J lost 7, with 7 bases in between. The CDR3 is CSVGESGYTF. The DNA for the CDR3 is TGCAGCGTTGGGGAATCTGGCTACACCTTC.

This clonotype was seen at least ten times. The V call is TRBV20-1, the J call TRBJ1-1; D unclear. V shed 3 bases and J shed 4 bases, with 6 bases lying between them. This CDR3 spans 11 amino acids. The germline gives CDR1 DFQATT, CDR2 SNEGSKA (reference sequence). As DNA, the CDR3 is TGCAGTGCTAGGTCTTCCACTGAAGCTTTCTTT. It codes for CSARSSTEAFF.

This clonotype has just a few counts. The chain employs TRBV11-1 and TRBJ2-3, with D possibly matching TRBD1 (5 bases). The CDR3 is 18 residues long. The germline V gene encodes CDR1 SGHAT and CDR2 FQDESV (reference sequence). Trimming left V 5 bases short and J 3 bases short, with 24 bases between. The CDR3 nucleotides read TGTGCCAGCAGCGAAGGGGTTTGGTCGACAGTGACAACAGATACGCAGTATTTT. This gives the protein CASSEGVWSTVTTDTQYF.

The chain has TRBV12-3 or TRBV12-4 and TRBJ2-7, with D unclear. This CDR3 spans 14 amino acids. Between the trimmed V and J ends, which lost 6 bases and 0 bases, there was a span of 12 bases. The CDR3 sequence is CASSFHPSSYEQYF. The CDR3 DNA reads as TGTGCCAGCAGCTTCCACCCGAGCTCCTACGAGCAGTACTTC.

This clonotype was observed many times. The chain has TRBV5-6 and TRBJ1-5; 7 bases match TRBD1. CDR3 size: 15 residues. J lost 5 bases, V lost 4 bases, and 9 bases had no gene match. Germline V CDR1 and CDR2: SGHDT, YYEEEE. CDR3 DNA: TGTGCCAGCAGCCCAGGGGGGGGAATCGATCAGCCCCAGCATTTT. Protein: CASSPGGGIDQPQHF.

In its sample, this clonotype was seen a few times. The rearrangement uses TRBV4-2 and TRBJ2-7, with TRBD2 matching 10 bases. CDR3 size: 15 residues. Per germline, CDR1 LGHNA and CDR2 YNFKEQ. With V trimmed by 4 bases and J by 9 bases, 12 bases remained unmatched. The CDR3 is CASSPQIAGGPGQYF. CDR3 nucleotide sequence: TGTGCCAGCAGCCCCCAAATAGCGGGGGGCCCCGGGCAGTACTTC.